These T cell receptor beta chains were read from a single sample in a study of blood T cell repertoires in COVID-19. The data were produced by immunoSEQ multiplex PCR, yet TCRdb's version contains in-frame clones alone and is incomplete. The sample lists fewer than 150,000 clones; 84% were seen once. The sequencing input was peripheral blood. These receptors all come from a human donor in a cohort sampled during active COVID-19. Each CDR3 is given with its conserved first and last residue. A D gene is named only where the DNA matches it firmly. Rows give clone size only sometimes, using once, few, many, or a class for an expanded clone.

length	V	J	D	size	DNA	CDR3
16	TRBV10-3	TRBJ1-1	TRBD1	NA	TGTGCCAGCGGTGGGTCCGGGACAGGGACAAACACTGAAGCTTTCTTT	CASGGSGTGTNTEAFF
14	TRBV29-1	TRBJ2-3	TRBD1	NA	TGCAGCGTGCGAGCCCCAGGGGGCGGAAATACGCAGTATTTT	CSVRAPGGGNTQYF
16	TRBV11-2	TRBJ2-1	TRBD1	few	TGTGCCAGCAGCCACGGACTGACAGGGAACTACAATGAGCAGTTCTTC	CASSHGLTGNYNEQFF
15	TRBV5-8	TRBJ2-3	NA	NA	TGTGCCAGCAGCTTGCCGACAGGACTCACAGATACGCAGTATTTT	CASSLPTGLTDTQYF
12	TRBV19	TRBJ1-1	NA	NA	TGTGCCAGTAGTACTAGAGAGGGAAAAGCTTTCTTT	CASSTREGKAFF
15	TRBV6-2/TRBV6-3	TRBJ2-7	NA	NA	TGTGCCAGCAGTTACAGCAGGTCGCTCCGCTACGAGCAGTACTTC	CASSYSRSLRYEQYF
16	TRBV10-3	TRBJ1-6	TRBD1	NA	TGTGCCATCAGCTTCAGGGGGAACATCGGTGATTCACCCCTCCACTTT	CAISFRGNIGDSPLHF
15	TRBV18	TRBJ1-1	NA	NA	TGTGCCAGCTCACCTCGGGCGGGGGTGGGCACTGAAGCTTTCTTT	CASSPRAGVGTEAFF
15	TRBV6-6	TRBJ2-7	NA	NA	TGTGCCAGCAGTGATGACAGACAAGCTTTTTACGAGCAGTACTTC	CASSDDRQAFYEQYF
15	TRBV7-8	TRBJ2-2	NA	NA	TGTGCCAGCAGCCTCGCGGTGGGAGGTACCGGGGAGCTGTTTTTT	CASSLAVGGTGELFF
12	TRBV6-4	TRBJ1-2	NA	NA	TGTGCCAGCAGTGGGGCTTCGGAAGGCTACACCTTC	CASSGASEGYTF
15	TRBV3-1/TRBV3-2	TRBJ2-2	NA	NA	TGTGCCAGCAGCCAAGGTGTTACTCTCACCGGGGAGCTGTTTTTT	CASSQGVTLTGELFF
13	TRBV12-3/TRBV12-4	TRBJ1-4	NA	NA	TGTGCCAGCGGAGAAGGATCTAATGAAAAACTGTTTTTT	CASGEGSNEKLFF
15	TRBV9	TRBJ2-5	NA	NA	TGTGCCAGCAGCGTAGAAGGCCAGGGGAAAGAGACCCAGTACTTC	CASSVEGQGKETQYF
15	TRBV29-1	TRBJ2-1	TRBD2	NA	TGCAGCGTTGGGTCGCGGCTAGCGGGGTACAATGAGCAGTTCTTC	CSVGSRLAGYNEQFF
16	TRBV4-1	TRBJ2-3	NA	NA	TGCGCCAGCAGCCAAGATAGAAACAGCTTCACAGATACGCAGTATTTT	CASSQDRNSFTDTQYF
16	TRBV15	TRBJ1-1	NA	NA	TGTGCCACCAGCAGAGATCTTACAGGAATGAACACTGAAGCTTTCTTT	CATSRDLTGMNTEAFF
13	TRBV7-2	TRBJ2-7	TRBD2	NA	TGTGCCAGCAACCCGGGGGGGTCCTACGAGCAGTACTTC	CASNPGGSYEQYF
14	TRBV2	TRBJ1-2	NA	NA	TGTGCCAGCAGTGTAAGGACAGAAAACTATGGCTACACCTTC	CASSVRTENYGYTF
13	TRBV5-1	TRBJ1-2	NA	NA	TGCGCCAGCAGCTTGGTACCGGGCTATGGCTACACCTTC	CASSLVPGYGYTF
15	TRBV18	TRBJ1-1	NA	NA	TGTGCCAGCTCACCAGTGAGAGAGATGAACACTGAAGCTTTCTTT	CASSPVREMNTEAFF
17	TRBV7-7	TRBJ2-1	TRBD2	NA	TGTGCTAGCAGCACCGGGACTAGCGGGGGATCCGCCAATGAGCAGTTCTTC	CASSTGTSGGSANEQFF
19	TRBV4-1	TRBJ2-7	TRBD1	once	TGCGCCAGCAGCCAAACCGAAGCCTGGGGACAGGGCTTTAGGGACGAGCAGTACTTC	CASSQTEAWGQGFRDEQYF
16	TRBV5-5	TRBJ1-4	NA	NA	TGTGCCAGCAGCCAATCAGGGGCGTCTAGTAATGAAAAACTGTTTTTT	CASSQSGASSNEKLFF
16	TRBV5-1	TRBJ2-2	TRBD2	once	TGCGCCAGCAGTCTTAGCGGGGGGCTGAACACCGGGGAGCTGTTTTTT	CASSLSGGLNTGELFF
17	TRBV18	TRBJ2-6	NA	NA	TGTGCCAGCTCACCCCAGACAGGCCTCATTGGGGCCAACGTCCTGACTTTC	CASSPQTGLIGANVLTF
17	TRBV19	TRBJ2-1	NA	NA	TGTGCCAGTAGTATTCTGGCCGGGGACACACCCTACAATGAGCAGTTCTTC	CASSILAGDTPYNEQFF
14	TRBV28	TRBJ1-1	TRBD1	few	TGTGCCAGCAGTTTACCAGGACAGGGCACTGAAGCTTTCTTT	CASSLPGQGTEAFF
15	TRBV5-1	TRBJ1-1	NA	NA	TGCGCCAGCAGCTTGGTTGGGAGAAAGAACACTGAAGCTTTCTTT	CASSLVGRKNTEAFF
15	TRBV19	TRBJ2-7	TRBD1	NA	TGTGCCAGTAGTACCGACAGGGGGCCTTCCTACGAGCAGTACTTC	CASSTDRGPSYEQYF
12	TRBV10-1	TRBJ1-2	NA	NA	TGCGCCAGCCCCGTCCCTTTCTATGGCTACACCTTC	CASPVPFYGYTF
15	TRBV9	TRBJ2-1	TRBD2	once	TGTGCCAGCAGCCCAGGACTAGCGGGGTTCGGGGAGCAGTTCTTC	CASSPGLAGFGEQFF
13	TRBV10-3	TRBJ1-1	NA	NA	TGTGCCATCAGTGGAGCCATGAACACTGAAGCTTTCTTT	CAISGAMNTEAFF
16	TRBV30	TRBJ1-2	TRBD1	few	TGTGCCTGGAGTCAGATTGAGGGCCCTCAGGGGGGAGGCTACACCTTC	CAWSQIEGPQGGGYTF
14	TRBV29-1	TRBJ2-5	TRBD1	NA	TGCAGCGGCAGGGACAGGGGGCCGCAAGAGACCCAGTACTTC	CSGRDRGPQETQYF
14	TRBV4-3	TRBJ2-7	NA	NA	TGCGCCAGCAGCCAAGCGGGACTCTACTACGAGCAGTACTTC	CASSQAGLYYEQYF
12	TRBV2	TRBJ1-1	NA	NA	TGTGCCAGCGACACCACTGACACTGAAGCTTTCTTT	CASDTTDTEAFF
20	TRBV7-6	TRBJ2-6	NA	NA	TGTGCCAGCAGCTTATTATCGGGGTCCGGGGTCCCCTCTGGGGCCAACGTCCTGACTTTC	CASSLLSGSGVPSGANVLTF
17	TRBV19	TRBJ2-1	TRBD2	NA	TGTGCCAGTAGTATCTCCCCACCGGGACTAGCGTACAATGAGCAGTTCTTC	CASSISPPGLAYNEQFF
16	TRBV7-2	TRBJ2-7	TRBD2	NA	TGTGCCAGCAGCGAAAACGGCCAGCGGGGGACCTACGAGCAGTACTTC	CASSENGQRGTYEQYF
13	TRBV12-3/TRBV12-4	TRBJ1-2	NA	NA	TGTGCCAGCAGTTTCGGGGGGCGAGGTGGCTACACCTTC	CASSFGGRGGYTF
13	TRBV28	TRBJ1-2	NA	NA	TGTGCCAGCAGTTTGGACAGTAACTATGGCTACACCTTC	CASSLDSNYGYTF
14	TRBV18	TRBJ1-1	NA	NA	TGTGCCAGCTCACCACCATCTATGAACACTGAAGCTTTCTTT	CASSPPSMNTEAFF